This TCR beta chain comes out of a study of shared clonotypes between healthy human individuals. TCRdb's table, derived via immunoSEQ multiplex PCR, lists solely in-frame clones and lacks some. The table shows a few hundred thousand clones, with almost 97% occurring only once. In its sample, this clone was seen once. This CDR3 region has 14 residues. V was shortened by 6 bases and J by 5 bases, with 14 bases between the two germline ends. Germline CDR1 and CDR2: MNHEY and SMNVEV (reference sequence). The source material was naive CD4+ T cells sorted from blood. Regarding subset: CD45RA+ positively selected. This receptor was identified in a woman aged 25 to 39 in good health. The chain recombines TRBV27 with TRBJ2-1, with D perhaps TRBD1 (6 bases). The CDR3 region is CASSPRPGDNEQFF. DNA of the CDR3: TGTGCCAGCAGCCCTCGACCAGGGGACAATGAGCAGTTCTTC.